This passage covers 25 T cell receptor beta chains from one sample sequenced in a study of patients and donors after allogeneic stem cell transplantation. TCRdb fed the RT-PCR reads into MiXCR, producing one record per CDR3 protein. The repertoire has about 160,000 distinct CDR3 sequences, about 30% of them found once; the top ten carry approximately 3%. The specimen was blood, either unsorted or a sorted T cell fraction (not recorded which). These receptors originate from a human donor who was either an allogeneic HSCT recipient or a stem cell or donor lymphocyte infusion donor (not recorded which). It is not recorded whose cells these are; they may come from a transplant donor.

The chain employs TRBV12-3 or TRBV12-4 and TRBJ2-7; 7 bases are a match to TRBD2. This CDR3 comprises 12 residues. With V trimmed by 4 bases and J by 3 bases, 0 bases remained unmatched. The DNA of the CDR3 is TGTGCCAGCAGTTGGGGGGGCTACGAGCAGTACTTC. Protein sequence: CASSWGGYEQYF.

The V and J genes are TRBV19 and TRBJ1-1; a weak D match, TRBD1 (5 bases). CDR3 length: 13 residues. In germline, CDR1 is LNHDA, CDR2 SQIVND (reference sequence). Trimming cost V 10 bases and J 2 bases, with 14 bases left between them. The CDR3 sequence: CATRRGINTEAFF. DNA for the CDR3: TGTGCCACTAGGCGGGGGATTAACACTGAAGCTTTCTTT.

V and J are TRBV7-2 and TRBJ2-6, with a tentative D call TRBD1 (5 bases). The germline V and J ends were trimmed by 5 bases and 0 bases, with 8 bases remaining between them. CDR3 size: 15 residues. Germline V gene lookup returns CDR1 SGHTA and CDR2 FQGNSA. The CDR3 loop is CASSNRSSGANVLTF. The CDR3 DNA reads TGTGCCAGCAGCAACAGGAGCTCTGGGGCCAACGTCCTGACTTTC.

This chain links TRBV6-6 with TRBJ2-7; TRBD1 matches 12 bases. CDR1 and CDR2 (germline): MNHNY, SVGAGI (reference sequence). Trimming at V came to 7 bases and at J to 3 bases, leaving 7 bases not matched to a gene. The CDR3 is made up of 15 amino acids. The CDR3 reads CASTQGQGAGYEQYF. The CDR3 DNA sequence: TGTGCCAGCACCCAGGGACAGGGGGCCGGCTACGAGCAGTACTTC.

This clonotype was seen only a few times. The rearrangement uses TRBV5-5 and TRBJ2-7; maybe TRBD2 (5 bases). CDR3 length: 15 amino acids. V gave up 1 base and J gave up 5 bases, with 16 bases separating them. From germline, CDR1 is SGHKS and CDR2 YYEKEE (reference sequence). The CDR3 nucleotides are TGTGCCAGCAGCTTGTCAGGACTCCCCTTCCACGAGCAGTACTTC. This sequence encodes CASSLSGLPFHEQYF.

The V and J genes are TRBV20-1 and TRBJ1-3; D is undetermined. This CDR3 has 15 amino acids. V lost 0 bases and J 0 bases, leaving 9 bases between the germline ends. CDR1 and CDR2 from the germline V gene are DFQATT and SNEGSKA (reference sequence). The CDR3 DNA reads as TGCAGTGCTAGAGATCCGCGGAGCTCTGGAAACACCATATATTTT. It yields the protein CSARDPRSSGNTIYF.

V is TRBV19 and J is TRBJ1-5, with D perhaps TRBD1 (6 bases). The CDR3 has 15 residues. V was clipped by 8 bases and J by 4 bases, with 18 bases between them. Germline lookup yields CDR1 LNHDA and CDR2 SQIVND (reference sequence). The CDR3 is CASSYRAGGNQPQHF. CDR3 nucleotide sequence: TGTGCCAGTTCCTACAGGGCTGGTGGAAATCAGCCCCAGCATTTT.

This chain connects TRBV6-2 or TRBV6-3 to TRBJ2-1; D assignment may be TRBD1 or TRBD2 (6 bases each). The V gene's germline CDR1 is MNHEY and CDR2 SVGEGT. V was pared by 2 bases and J by 4 bases, with 9 bases between. There are 14 residues in the CDR3. CDR3: CASSYQGRYNEQFF. The CDR3 coding sequence is TGTGCCAGCAGTTACCAGGGGAGGTACAATGAGCAGTTCTTC.

The gene calls are TRBV5-1 and TRBJ2-1; D is unresolved. The germline gives CDR1 SGHRS, CDR2 YFSETQ. The CDR3 runs to 12 residues. V lost 0 bases and J 8 bases, leaving 6 bases between the germline ends. The CDR3 spells CASSLDSHEQFF. The DNA for the CDR3 is TGCGCCAGCAGCTTGGATAGCCATGAGCAGTTCTTC.

In this sample, this clonotype turned up a few times. The gene calls are TRBV3-1 and TRBJ2-7, with 8 bases lining up with TRBD1. The CDR3 spans 14 residues. Germline loops: CDR1 LGHDT, CDR2 YNNKEL (reference sequence). The junction had 4 bases not matched to a gene; V was cut back by 3 bases and J by 3 bases. CDR3 residues: CASSQGTGFYEQYF. In DNA, the CDR3 is TGTGCCAGCAGCCAGGGGACAGGATTCTACGAGCAGTACTTC.

The chain couples TRBV15 to TRBJ1-5; no reliable D call. The CDR3 totals 12 residues. The V gene's germline CDR1 is LNHNV and CDR2 YYDKDF (reference sequence). The germline V and J ends were trimmed by 5 bases and 4 bases, with 6 bases remaining between them. The CDR3: CATSLRNQPQHF. The CDR3 DNA reads TGTGCCACCAGCCTACGAAATCAGCCCCAGCATTTT.

This clonotype was seen just once. The junction shows a germline mismatch at one end, possibly a read error. The chain uses TRBV7-7 and TRBJ2-5; 9 nucleotides align to TRBD2. This CDR3 has 14 amino acids. Germline-derived CDR1 and CDR2 are SSHAT and FNYEAQ (reference sequence). The CDR3 sequence is CASSSLSGSGTQYF. CDR3 DNA: TGTGCTAGCAGCTCCCTTAGCGGGAGTGGGACCCAGTACTTC.

This clonotype was observed a handful of times. In DNA form, the CDR3 reads TGTGCCAGCAGCTTGGAGAGGGCTGAAGCTTTCTTT. Its translation is CASSLERAEAFF. The chain uses TRBV5-6 and TRBJ1-1, with D uncertain. The CDR3 extends over 12 amino acids. In germline, CDR1 is SGHDT, CDR2 YYEEEE. Trimming stripped 0 bases from V and 6 bases from J, with 6 bases between. Variable domain in full (rest from reference TRBV5-6 and TRBJ1-1): DAGVTQSPTHLIKTRGQQVTLRCSPKSGHDTVSWYQQALGQGPQFIFQYYEEEERQRGNFPDRFSGHQFPNYSSELNVNALLLGDSALYLCASSLERAEAFFGQGTRLTVV.

The chain couples TRBV20-1 to TRBJ2-1; no reliable D call. This CDR3 has 14 residues. The germline V and J ends were trimmed by 6 bases and 4 bases, with 16 bases remaining between them. The V gene's germline CDR1 is DFQATT and CDR2 SNEGSKA (reference sequence). CDR3 protein: CSASIGPFYNEQFF. The CDR3 nucleotides read TGCAGTGCCAGTATAGGGCCCTTTTACAATGAGCAGTTCTTC.

At least ten counts were recorded for this clonotype. The rearrangement uses TRBV4-3 and TRBJ1-2, with TRBD1 as a possible D gene (5 bases). The V gene lost 4 bases and the J gene lost 4 bases, with 16 bases spanning the gap. CDR3 size: 15 residues. CDR1 is LGHNA, CDR2 YSLEER, per germline. CDR3 nucleotides: TGCGCCAGCAGCCCTTCCAGGGTCTGGGGCTATGGCTACACCTTC. Its translation is CASSPSRVWGYGYTF.

J is TRBJ1-1 and V is TRBV7-9, with D perhaps matching TRBD1 (5 bases). V gave up 5 bases and J gave up 4 bases, with 14 bases separating them. The CDR3 runs 14 residues. Germline loops: CDR1 SEHNR, CDR2 FQNEAQ (reference sequence). CDR3 bases: TGTGCCAGCAGCCCCGTGGTGGGGGGCACTGAAGCTTTCTTT. It translates to CASSPVVGGTEAFF.

V gene TRBV29-1 combines with J gene TRBJ2-2; 15 positions agree with TRBD2. This CDR3 has 15 residues. The trim removed 6 bases at V and 8 bases at J, leaving 7 bases unmatched. Germline V gives CDR1 SQVTM, CDR2 ANQGSEA. The CDR3 loop is CSVRTSGRAGGELFF. CDR3 nucleotide sequence: TGCAGCGTCCGGACTAGCGGGAGGGCTGGAGGGGAGCTGTTTTTT.

The V gene is TRBV29-1, the J gene TRBJ1-1; D unclear. Trimming took 7 bases from V and 1 from J, leaving 10 bases between them. This CDR3 region has 12 residues. Germline CDR1 reads SQVTM; CDR2 reads ANQGSEA. The CDR3 region is CSGREANTEAFF. CDR3 nucleotide sequence: TGCAGCGGGCGGGAGGCGAACACTGAAGCTTTCTTT.

On this clonotype: A read error may account for a junction end that differs from germline. The V gene is TRBV4-3, the J gene TRBJ1-4; no definite D call. The CDR3 has 14 residues. CDR1 and CDR2 (germline): LGHNA, YSLEER. CDR3 protein: CASRQEGYGEKLFF. CDR3 sequence (DNA): TGCGCCAGCAGACAAGAAGGGTATGGGGAAAAACTGTTTTTT.

The chain links TRBV4-1 to TRBJ1-5, with D tentatively TRBD1 (5 bases). The CDR3 is 15 amino acids. V dropped 3 bases and J dropped 6 bases, with 15 bases sitting between them. Germline CDR1 and CDR2: MGHRA and YSYEKL. CDR3 nucleotide sequence: TGCGCCAGCAGCCACTTAGTGCAGGGAAGTCAGCCCCAGCATTTT. Protein sequence: CASSHLVQGSQPQHF.

The chain recombines TRBV20-1 with TRBJ2-7; 12 bases agree with TRBD2. V lost 6 bases to trimming and J lost 4 bases; unmatched junction nucleotides: 10. CDR1 and CDR2 (germline): DFQATT, SNEGSKA (reference sequence). This CDR3 has 15 residues. CDR3 nucleotides: TGCAGTGCCTCTGCAGGACTAGCGGGAAGGTACGAGCAGTACTTC. As protein: CSASAGLAGRYEQYF.

The chain employs TRBV5-1 and TRBJ2-5; 8 bases fit TRBD2. The V gene end was trimmed by 3 bases and the J gene end by 4 bases; junction bases not matched to a gene: 11. Germline V gene sequence: CDR1 SGHRS, CDR2 YFSETQ. The CDR3 covers 16 residues. CDR3 amino acids: CASSSGPAGEGETQYF. The CDR3 DNA follows: TGCGCCAGCAGCTCAGGTCCAGCGGGAGAGGGAGAGACCCAGTACTTC.

This clonotype was observed at least ten times. This chain uses TRBV20-1 with TRBJ2-1, with TRBD2 as a possible D gene (6 bases). Trimming pared 2 bases from V and 1 base from J, leaving 15 bases between. Germline V gene sequence: CDR1 DFQATT, CDR2 SNEGSKA (reference sequence). The CDR3 loop spans 16 amino acids. This chain's CDR3 is CSARRESSFSYNEQFF. CDR3 coding DNA: TGCAGTGCTAGACGGGAGTCATCCTTTTCCTACAATGAGCAGTTCTTC.

V usage is TRBV10-3 and J usage is TRBJ2-1; TRBD1 might be the D (6 bases). The CDR3 runs 17 residues. Germline V gene lookup returns CDR1 ENHRY and CDR2 SYGVKD. V lost 4 bases and J 0 bases, leaving 16 bases between the germline ends. The CDR3 is CAISAPDSARSYNEQFF. CDR3 coding DNA: TGTGCCATCAGTGCCCCGGACAGCGCCCGCTCCTACAATGAGCAGTTCTTC.

The genes are TRBV29-1 and TRBJ2-1; D is tentatively TRBD1 or TRBD2 (6 bases each). CDR3 length: 15 amino acids. Trimming shortened V by 7 bases and J by 7 bases, and 23 bases separated the two germline ends. Germline lookup yields CDR1 SQVTM and CDR2 ANQGSEA. The CDR3 sequence: CSGEGGESISNEQFF. For the CDR3, the DNA is TGCAGCGGCGAGGGGGGCGAAAGCATCTCTAATGAGCAGTTCTTC.